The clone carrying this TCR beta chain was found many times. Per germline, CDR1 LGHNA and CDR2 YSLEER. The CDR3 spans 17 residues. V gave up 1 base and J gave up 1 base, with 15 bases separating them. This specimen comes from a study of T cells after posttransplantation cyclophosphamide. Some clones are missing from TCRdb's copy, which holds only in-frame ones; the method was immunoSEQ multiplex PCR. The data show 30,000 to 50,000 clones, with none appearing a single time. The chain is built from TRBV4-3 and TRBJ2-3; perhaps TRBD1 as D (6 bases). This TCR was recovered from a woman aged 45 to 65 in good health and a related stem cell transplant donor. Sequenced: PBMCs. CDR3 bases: TGCGCCAGCAGCCAAGGTACCGGGACAACCCGCACAGATACGCAGTATTTT. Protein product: CASSQGTGTTRTDTQYF.